The next 2 T cell receptor beta chains were all read from a single sample in a study of blood T cell repertoires in COVID-19. Produced via immunoSEQ multiplex PCR; TCRdb's table is partial and in-frame only. There are roughly 140,000 clones in the sample; around 91% occur only once, and around 16% lies in the top ten. Sequenced: peripheral blood. Every receptor here comes from a woman aged 40 to 49 with acute or convalescent COVID-19.

J is TRBJ2-1 and V is TRBV18; the match to TRBD1 covers 8 bases. The CDR3 runs to 15 residues. Trimming cost V 7 bases and J 0 bases; bases outside gene matches: 5. The germline V gene encodes CDR1 KGHSH and CDR2 LQKENI. CDR3 in DNA: TGTGCCAGCTTCCAGGGGGCTAGCTCCTACAATGAGCAGTTCTTC. This sequence encodes CASFQGASSYNEQFF.

In DNA form, the CDR3 reads TGTGCCATCAGTGTGGGGCAGGGGGATGGGGAGACCCAGTACTTC. This encodes CAISVGQGDGETQYF. The chain joins TRBV10-3 to TRBJ2-5, with 7 bases that match TRBD1. Germline V gene data show CDR1 as ENHRY and CDR2 as SYGVKD. The CDR3 contains 15 residues. Unmatched junction bases numbered 10, after V lost 4 bases and J lost 5 bases.